Reported below is one T cell receptor beta chain. What it binds is not known. The entry originates in a study of T cell responses to AZD1222 COVID-19 vaccine. Germline V gene data show CDR1 as SEHNR and CDR2 as FQNEAQ (reference sequence). V lost 5 bases, J lost 2 bases, and 16 bases lay in between. The CDR3 sequence is 15 residues long. Sequencing was performed with immunoSEQ multiplex PCR; in TCRdb, only in-frame clones are kept and a portion is missing. The table includes about 130,000 clones, approximately 95% detected once. Study-level findings and limits: Seropositivity was recorded at baseline in only 6 or 7 AZD1222 recipients.

The sequence derives from an adult who received the AZD1222 COVID-19 vaccine. This sample comprised peripheral blood, obtained 28 days after the second AZD1222 dose. The rearrangement uses TRBV7-9 and TRBJ2-7, with D possibly being TRBD1 (6 bases). The CDR3: CASSGASGTPYEQYF. The DNA of the CDR3 is TGTGCCAGCAGCGGAGCTTCCGGGACACCCTACGAGCAGTACTTC.